The clone carrying this T cell receptor (beta chain) is a singleton in its sample. No antigen is known for it. The data are from a study of CD8+CD57+ T cells in acquired aplastic anemia. General observations from the study: Controls did not differ significantly from patients in CD8+ Simpson's diversity. The number of CD8+ CDR3 sequences shared by patients and controls was about 30.

The germline V gene encodes CDR1 DFQATT and CDR2 SNEGSKA (reference sequence). V trimming: 3 bases; J trimming: 6 bases; junction bases outside the gene matches: 4. This CDR3 comprises 13 residues. TCR beta VDJ and CDR3 were profiled, and genomic DNA was the template. TCRdb passed the reads through MiXCR, listing each CDR3 protein once. The table records 250,000 to 350,000 distinct CDR3 sequences, approximately 57% of them present only once. CD8+CD57+ cell expansion had been shown by flow cytometry in patients chosen for sequencing. The V and J genes are TRBV20-1 and TRBJ1-1, with TRBD1 identical over 10 bases. This receptor was taken from a human donor with aplastic anemia. Material: sorted CD4+, CD8+, or CD8+CD57+ T cells (not recorded which) from PBMCs. CDR3 region: CSARGQGTAEAFF. The CDR3 nucleotides read TGCAGTGCTAGGGGACAGGGGACCGCTGAAGCTTTCTTT.